Following are 21 T cell receptor beta chains from one sample sequenced in a study of T-cell reconstitution after alpha-beta-depleted transplantation in children. During its preparation, the TCRbeta library received unique molecular identifiers. TCRdb used MiXCR to reprocess the PCR reads, holding one entry per CDR3 protein. The table includes 65,000 to 85,000 distinct CDR3 sequences, approximately 10% detected once. The sequencing used PBMCs, collected before TCRalphabeta/CD19-depleted stem cell transplant. All receptors derive from a boy aged 5-17 years with acute myeloid leukemia, due to receive a stem cell transplant.

This clonotype was seen ten or more times. This chain uses TRBV21-1 with TRBJ1-2. TRBV21-1 is classified as a pseudogene. The CDR3 length is 18 residues. The CDR3: CASSKVQEALDLNYGYTF. The CDR3, as DNA: TGTGCCAGCAGCAAAGTGCAGGAAGCACTAGACCTTAACTATGGCTACACCTTC.

This clonotype appeared many times. The gene calls are TRBV9 and TRBJ2-7; weak D call: TRBD2 (6 bases). V dropped 2 bases and J dropped 6 bases, with 15 bases sitting between them. CDR1 and CDR2 (germline): SGDLS, YYNGEE. This CDR3 has 14 residues. CDR3 DNA sequence: TGTGCCAGCAGCGTTGAAGGCAACGGGGGCGAGCAGTACTTC. Amino acids: CASSVEGNGGEQYF.

This clonotype appeared many times. This chain uses TRBV3-1 with TRBJ2-1; D is undetermined. The CDR3 consists of 13 residues. Looked up from germline, CDR1 is LGHDT and CDR2 is YNNKEL (reference sequence). V lost 3 bases and J 5 bases, leaving 8 bases between the germline ends. The CDR3 bases are TGTGCCAGCAGCCAGTGGGCCCACAATGAGCAGTTCTTC. This gives the protein CASSQWAHNEQFF.

This clonotype was detected ten times or more. This chain links TRBV15 with TRBJ2-7; 7 nucleotides agree with TRBD2. CDR1 and CDR2 (germline): LNHNV, YYDKDF (reference sequence). There are 13 residues in the CDR3. Trimming removed 6 bases from V and 7 bases from J; junction bases left unmatched: 9. The CDR3 loop is CATRDSGAGEQYV. The CDR3 DNA is TGTGCCACCAGAGACAGCGGGGCGGGAGAGCAGTACGTC.

This clonotype has ten or more counts. The rearrangement uses TRBV24-1 and TRBJ1-1; TRBD1 is a possible D gene (6 bases). Germline CDR1 reads KGHDR; CDR2 reads SFDVKD. The CDR3 runs 15 residues. Deletions cut 5 bases from V and 5 bases from J, with 17 bases between. The chain's CDR3 is CATSATDRQDTEAFF. The DNA for the CDR3 is TGTGCCACCAGTGCCACAGACAGGCAGGATACTGAAGCTTTCTTT.

In this sample, this clonotype turned up many times. The chain has TRBV29-1 and TRBJ1-5, with 8 bases identical to TRBD1. The CDR3 totals 13 residues. Germline-derived CDR1 and CDR2 are SQVTM and ANQGSEA. With 5 bases clipped from V and 2 bases from J, the junction kept 2 bases outside the gene matches. CDR3 bases: TGCAGCGTTCAGACAGGGGGCAATCAGCCCCAGCATTTT. Amino acids: CSVQTGGNQPQHF.

The rearrangement uses TRBV3-1 and TRBJ2-7, with D maybe TRBD2 (6 bases). The V gene lost 4 bases and the J gene lost 7 bases, with 17 bases spanning the gap. Per the germline V gene, CDR1 is LGHDT and CDR2 is YNNKEL (reference sequence). The CDR3 spans 14 residues. The CDR3 DNA is TGTGCCAGCAGCCCCGAGCGGGTGCGTGGGGAGCAGTACTTC. This codes for CASSPERVRGEQYF.

This clonotype was counted at least ten times. The chain uses TRBV20-1 and TRBJ2-3; the match to TRBD2 covers 11 bases. Germline-derived CDR1 and CDR2 are DFQATT and SNEGSKA (reference sequence). Trimming took 4 bases from V and 1 from J; bases not matched to a gene: 4. This CDR3 region has 15 residues. The DNA of the CDR3 is TGCAGTGCTACTAGCGGGGGGCCGGGCACAGATACGCAGTATTTT. It yields the protein CSATSGGPGTDTQYF.

This clonotype was found many times. This chain links TRBV18 with TRBJ1-1; 7 bases fit TRBD1. The CDR3 extends over 15 amino acids. The ends lost 3 bases at V and 9 bases at J; junction bases unmatched: 13. CDR1 is KGHSH and CDR2 is LQKENI in the germline V gene. CDR3 coding DNA: TGTGCCAGCTCACCTCCACTGACGTCGACAGGGAAAGCTTTCTTT. Amino acid sequence: CASSPPLTSTGKAFF.

This clonotype was recorded at least ten times. The J gene is TRBJ2-6, the V gene TRBV7-2; 7 nucleotides line up with TRBD1. Germline CDR1 reads SGHTA; CDR2 reads FQGNSA. This CDR3 has 20 amino acids. With V trimmed by 5 bases and J by 0 bases, 16 bases remained unmatched. The CDR3 region has the DNA TGTGCCAGCAGCCGGACAGGACTCTCGAAAACCTACTCTGGGGCCAACGTCCTGACTTTC. Amino acids: CASSRTGLSKTYSGANVLTF.

The sample holds many counts of this clonotype. This chain joins TRBV24-1 and TRBJ2-1; TRBD1 matches 10 bases. V dropped 4 bases and J dropped 2; count of bases not matched to a gene: 4. The CDR3 is 16 residues long. The germline V gene has CDR1 KGHDR and CDR2 SFDVKD. For the CDR3, the DNA is TGTGCCACCAGTGACCCCGGGACAGGGGCCTACAATGAGCAGTTCTTC. It specifies CATSDPGTGAYNEQFF.

There are a few counts of this clonotype. This chain connects TRBV4-1 to TRBJ2-5; D is perhaps TRBD1 (7 bases). Germline V gene lookup returns CDR1 MGHRA and CDR2 YSYEKL. V was pared by 1 base and J by 2 bases, with 11 bases between. This CDR3 has 15 amino acids. The CDR3 loop reads CASSQVAGQQETQYF. The CDR3 bases are TGCGCCAGCAGCCAAGTTGCGGGACAGCAAGAGACCCAGTACTTC.

This clonotype was observed many times. The chain is built from TRBV18 and TRBJ2-3; D remains unclear. Germline V gene sequence: CDR1 KGHSH, CDR2 LQKENI. CDR3 length: 12 residues. The CDR3 region has the DNA TGTGCTAGCAGCCCACTCTCAGATACGCAGTATTTT. Translation: CASSPLSDTQYF. The full variable domain, rest sourced from reference TRBV18 and TRBJ2-3, is NAGVMQNPRHLVRRRGQEARLRCSPMKGHSHVYWYRQLPEEGLKFMVYLQKENIIDESGMPKERFSAEFPKEGPSILRIQQVVRGDSAAYFCASSPLSDTQYFGPGTRLTVL.

In its sample, this clonotype was seen many times. The chain carries TRBV7-2 and TRBJ2-7; D might be TRBD2 (6 bases). The germline V gene has CDR1 SGHTA and CDR2 FQGNSA. Trimming removed 10 bases at V and 2 bases at J, with 21 bases between. The CDR3 is 15 residues long. The CDR3 nucleotides are TGTGCCACCCACCCGGGAGCGGGTAGGACCTACGAGCAGTACTTC. This encodes CATHPGAGRTYEQYF. Together with reference TRBV7-2 and TRBJ2-7, the CDR3 gives the full variable domain: GAGVSQSPSNKVTEKGKDVELRCDPISGHTALYWYRQSLGQGLEFLIYFQGNSAPDKSGLPSDRFSAERTGGSVSTLTIQRTQQEDSAVYLCATHPGAGRTYEQYFGPGTRLTVT.

This clonotype has ten or more counts. One end of the junction varies from germline; a read error may be responsible. This chain connects TRBV9 to TRBJ2-7; 10 bases line up with TRBD2. CDR3 size: 14 residues. Germline V gives CDR1 SGDLS, CDR2 YYNGEE. The CDR3 protein is CASSAGTSDTPLNF. The CDR3 DNA follows: TGTGCCAGCAGCGCCGGGACTAGCGATACCCCGTTAAACTTC.

In this sample, this clonotype turned up many times. The chain couples TRBV15 to TRBJ2-6; TRBD2 agrees at 7 bases. Per the germline V gene, CDR1 is LNHNV and CDR2 is YYDKDF (reference sequence). The CDR3 extends over 16 amino acids. The V gene end was trimmed by 4 bases and the J gene end by 1 base; junction bases not matched to a gene: 4. CDR3 nucleotides: TGTGCCACCAGCACCCCCGGGGGGTCTGGGGCCAACGTCCTGACTTTC. It codes for CATSTPGGSGANVLTF.

This chain links TRBV19 with TRBJ2-5, with D possibly matching TRBD2 (6 bases). In germline, CDR1 is LNHDA, CDR2 SQIVND (reference sequence). The length of the CDR3 is 14 residues. V lost 6 bases and J 4 bases, leaving 15 bases between the germline ends. As DNA, the CDR3 is TGTGCCAGTAGCGGGACTGCCCGGGGAGAGACCCAGTACTTC. Its protein is CASSGTARGETQYF.

This clonotype was counted many times. The rearrangement links TRBV20-1 to TRBJ1-5, with D possibly TRBD1 on 6 matching bases. Germline-derived CDR1 and CDR2 are DFQATT and SNEGSKA (reference sequence). The germline V and J ends were trimmed by 3 bases and 7 bases, with 19 bases remaining between them. This CDR3 has 15 residues. CDR3 loop: CSARRAGGFEQPQHF. DNA for the CDR3: TGCAGTGCTAGGAGGGCCGGGGGCTTTGAACAGCCCCAGCATTTT.

The V and J genes are TRBV12-3 or TRBV12-4 and TRBJ2-2, with D perhaps matching TRBD2 (5 bases). This CDR3 has 18 residues. V gave up 11 bases and J gave up 5 bases, with 30 bases separating them. CDR3 coding DNA: TGTGCCTTCAGTTTAGCGCTAAGTGATGGCTCGTCGACCGGGGAGCTGTTTTTT. Translated, it gives CAFSLALSDGSSTGELFF.

This chain joins TRBV20-1 and TRBJ2-7; 13 bases align to TRBD2. Trimming took 5 bases from V and 4 from J; bases not matched to a gene: 8. From germline, CDR1 is DFQATT and CDR2 SNEGSKA (reference sequence). The CDR3 has 15 residues. In DNA form, the CDR3 reads TGCAGTGCTGAGCGAGGACTAGCGGGGGCTTACGAGCAGTACTTC. It translates to CSAERGLAGAYEQYF.

This clonotype was counted ten times or more. The rearrangement links TRBV5-1 to TRBJ2-1; 7 bases are shared with TRBD2. The ends lost 2 bases at V and 1 base at J; junction bases unmatched: 3. Looked up from germline, CDR1 is SGHRS and CDR2 is YFSETQ. The CDR3 has 15 amino acids. Here the CDR3 reads CASSFGLESYNEQFF. CDR3 nucleotide sequence: TGCGCCAGCAGCTTTGGACTAGAATCCTACAATGAGCAGTTCTTC.